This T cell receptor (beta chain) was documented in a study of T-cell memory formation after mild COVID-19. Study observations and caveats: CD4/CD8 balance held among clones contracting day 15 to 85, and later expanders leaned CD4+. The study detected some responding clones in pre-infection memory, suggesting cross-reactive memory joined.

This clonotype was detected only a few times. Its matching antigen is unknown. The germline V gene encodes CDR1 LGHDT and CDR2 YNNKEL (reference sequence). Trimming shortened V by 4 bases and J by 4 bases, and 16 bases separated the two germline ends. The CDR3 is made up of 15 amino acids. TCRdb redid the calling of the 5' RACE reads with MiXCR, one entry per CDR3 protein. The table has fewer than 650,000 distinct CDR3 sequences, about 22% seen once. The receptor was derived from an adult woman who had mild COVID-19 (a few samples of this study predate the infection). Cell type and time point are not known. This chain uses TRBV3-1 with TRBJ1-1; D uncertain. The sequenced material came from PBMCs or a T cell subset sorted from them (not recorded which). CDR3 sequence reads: CASSLLAGLGTEAFF. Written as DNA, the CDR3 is TGTGCCAGCAGCCTGTTGGCCGGGTTGGGCACTGAAGCTTTCTTT.